This TCR beta chain came from a study of blood T cell repertoires in COVID-19. Study at large: Sites in the United States, Italy and Spain provided acute and convalescent COVID-19 samples.

Under the authors' procedure: The assay estimated nucleated cells by amplifying reference gene primers. Sequencing used immunoSEQ multiplex PCR; TCRdb keeps in-frame clones, though not all of them. V, J and clone size are taken as reported in that table, and D and trimming were inferred from the DNA itself. Of roughly 280,000 clones listed, around 86% are singletons. V lost 6 bases to trimming and J lost 3 bases, with 12 bases between them. In germline, CDR1 is MNHEY, CDR2 SVGAGI. The CDR3 contains 15 residues. The genes are TRBV6-5 and TRBJ2-6, with D possibly TRBD2 on 7 matching bases. Sequencing was performed on peripheral blood. This TCR came from a man aged 35-49 years with active or convalescent COVID-19. In DNA form, the CDR3 reads TGTGCCAGCAGGGGAGGGGGAAGTGGGGCCAACGTCCTGACTTTC. As protein: CASRGGGSGANVLTF.